Listed below are T cell receptor beta chains from one sample, sequenced in a study of regulatory T cells in long-lasting Graves disease. One entry per CDR3 protein results from TCRdb running MiXCR on the multiplex PCR reads. The sample holds about 660,000 distinct CDR3 sequences, around 30% seen once. Sequencing was performed on peripheral blood mononuclear cells (PBMCs), taken when the disease was refractory, from a patient treated with antithyroid drugs. The receptors here all came from a female donor with Graves disease. Each CDR3 is given with its conserved first and last residue.

CDR3aa,j_gene,v_gene
CASSLGRCSEKLFF,TRBJ1-4,TRBV27
CASSLQGRDYEQYF,TRBJ2-7,TRBV7-3
CASSGTGGNEQYF,TRBJ2-7,TRBV5-1
CASSRRDSLTDTQYF,TRBJ2-3,TRBV5-8
CASRADTGELFF,TRBJ2-2,TRBV11-2
CASTGQGRNYGYTF,TRBJ1-2,TRBV6-1
CASSVGTFYEQYF,TRBJ2-7,TRBV7-9
CSARQRRKNTEAFF,TRBJ1-1,TRBV20-1
CASSHRDSAYNEQFF,TRBJ2-1,TRBV6-1
CASSPKPTGVVGYTF,TRBJ1-2,TRBV18
CASSSQRNTEAFF,TRBJ1-1,TRBV7-3
CASSFGDSYQPQHF,TRBJ1-5,TRBV28
CASSYSGPQNPNGYTF,TRBJ1-2,TRBV6-5
CASKDRISYEQYF,TRBJ2-7,TRBV6-2/TRBV6-3
CASRDGASGTYNEQFF,TRBJ2-1,TRBV27
CSARDLPGTPYEQYF,TRBJ2-7,TRBV20-1
CAGGVTASNQPQHF,TRBJ1-5,TRBV19
CASSPRGVNSPLHF,TRBJ1-6,TRBV18
CAGSLEPGGYTF,TRBJ1-2,TRBV12-3/TRBV12-4
CASSVGDKNYGYTF,TRBJ1-2,TRBV9
CASSYTSLNSYEQYF,TRBJ2-7,TRBV28
CSAPPTYQASSGANVLTF,TRBJ2-6,TRBV20-1
CASSYSGGHEETQYF,TRBJ2-5,TRBV12-3/TRBV12-4
CASSSGTGGLEQYF,TRBJ2-7,TRBV6-2/TRBV6-3
CASSLVGAAEAFF,TRBJ1-1,TRBV27
CASSLSFLGGTEAFF,TRBJ1-1,TRBV27
CASTHPPAYEQYF,TRBJ2-7,TRBV12-3/TRBV12-4
CASRKREGHDTQYF,TRBJ2-3,TRBV2
CASRVGLAEISYEQYF,TRBJ2-7,TRBV2
CASSLGQGRGEQYF,TRBJ2-7,TRBV5-5
CASSLGTGTHEQYF,TRBJ2-7,TRBV12-3/TRBV12-4
CAISGTRQYGYTF,TRBJ1-2,TRBV10-3
CASSYSTRADGYTF,TRBJ1-2,TRBV6-6
CALLAEETQYF,TRBJ2-5,TRBV30
CATSALNGGVETQYF,TRBJ2-5,TRBV24-1
CASSAGTGQTYEQYF,TRBJ2-7,TRBV9
CSAKLAGGNYEQYF,TRBJ2-7,TRBV20-1
CASSPGPRQVINTEAFF,TRBJ1-1,TRBV7-3
CASRPLLAAYEQYF,TRBJ2-7,TRBV6-1
CASSMTLVLLNYGYTF,TRBJ1-2,TRBV19
CASSYSTISGNTIYF,TRBJ1-3,TRBV6-2/TRBV6-3
CASSLEGQWVGYTF,TRBJ1-2,TRBV28
CASSRTSGGDYEQYF,TRBJ2-7,TRBV7-2
CASSSTYQANVLTF,TRBJ2-6,TRBV27
CASRPTGTNTGELFF,TRBJ2-2,TRBV12-3/TRBV12-4
CAWSATGAAEAFF,TRBJ1-1,TRBV30
CASSTQGAGANVLTF,TRBJ2-6,TRBV19
CASSLGGRGSNSPLHF,TRBJ1-6,TRBV12-3/TRBV12-4
CASSLATGLNTEAFF,TRBJ1-1,TRBV12-3/TRBV12-4
CASSLDRDGYTF,TRBJ1-2,TRBV19
CASSLTGTGLRGEAFF,TRBJ1-1,TRBV9
CATSRVRGAERGYTF,TRBJ1-2,TRBV15
CASSLGTGEKSWSSYEQYF,TRBJ2-7,TRBV27